This T cell receptor beta chain was sequenced during a study of Graves' ophthalmopathy and Graves' hyperthyroidism. The authors amplified TCR beta CDR3 regions, and they did so from RNA transcripts for repertoire sequencing. Following a first-round RT-PCR that used HTBI primers, a second-round multiplex PCR was carried out. TCRdb ran MiXCR on the multiplex PCR reads and lists one entry per CDR3 protein. The sample lists 300,000 to 400,000 distinct CDR3 sequences, about a sixth seen once, with roughly an eighth in the top ten. Under 3 months in duration, the ophthalmopathy in affected donors had moderate-to-severe activity, CAS ≥3 and NOSPECS ≥4. Other autoimmune diseases, uncontrolled infections, pregnancy and lactation each led to patient exclusion. Out of about 10 ml of fresh peripheral blood, PBMCs were obtained. There are many counts of this clonotype. What it recognizes is unknown. Findings and limits, study-wide: Between ophthalmopathy and stable hyperthyroidism, a 13-signature model drew a separation with around 86% sensitivity and around 80% specificity.

Per germline, CDR1 MNHEY and CDR2 SMNVEV (reference sequence). Germline trimming cut 6 bases from V and 2 bases from J; bases unmatched to any gene: 9. This CDR3 has 15 residues. The V and J genes are TRBV27 and TRBJ1-2; TRBD1 aligns across 7 bases. This clonotype was obtained from an adult man with Graves' ophthalmopathy. What was sequenced was peripheral blood. In DNA form, the CDR3 reads TGTGCCAGCAGCCGAGGGGGCGGGGGAAACTATGGCTACACCTTC. It codes for CASSRGGGGNYGYTF.